These T cell receptor beta chains were read from a single sample in a study of cytomegalovirus exposure and HLA in healthy donors. The protocol was immunoSEQ multiplex PCR, while the TCRdb copy is restricted to in-frame clones and leaves out a portion. The table shows some 130,000 clones, with about 80% occurring only once. Sample: PBMCs. The receptor source for this set is a man aged 40-49 years in good health and CMV-seropositive. The CDR3 runs from the conserved cysteine through the conserved F or W. D genes are given only for firm matches. Some rows mark clone size as missing; the rest say once, few, many or name a class of expanded clone.

TRBJ2-4	TRBV15	few	TRBD1	CATSRDQGAENIQYF	TGTGCCACCAGCAGAGATCAGGGGGCGGAAAACATTCAGTACTTC
TRBJ2-7	TRBV5-1	.	TRBD2	CASRVGLAGSYEQYF	TGCGCCAGCAGAGTGGGACTAGCGGGAAGCTACGAGCAGTACTTC
TRBJ1-5	TRBV15	.	.	CATSRGLPGQPQHF	TGTGCCACCAGCAGAGGCCTCCCGGGGCAGCCCCAGCATTTT
TRBJ2-5	TRBV5-1	.	TRBD1	CASSGGQGRETQYF	TGCGCCAGCAGCGGGGGACAGGGAAGGGAGACCCAGTACTTC
TRBJ2-1	TRBV7-2	.	.	CASSLAGVVTNEQFF	TGTGCCAGCAGCTTAGCGGGAGTGGTAACAAATGAGCAGTTCTTC
TRBJ2-7	TRBV11-2	.	TRBD2	CASSLVTAGDPEQYF	TGTGCCAGCAGCTTAGTTACAGCGGGAGATCCCGAGCAGTACTTC
TRBJ2-7	TRBV28	.	.	CASSQLDRSYYEQYF	TGTGCCAGCAGTCAACTTGACAGATCGTACTACGAGCAGTACTTC
TRBJ2-7	TRBV10-1	.	TRBD2	CASSEDHRLARESYEQYF	TGCGCCAGCAGTGAGGACCATAGACTAGCTCGGGAGTCCTACGAGCAGTACTTC
TRBJ1-2	TRBV7-6	.	.	CASSSSSGTHYGYTF	TGTGCCAGCAGCTCCAGCTCCGGGACACACTATGGCTACACCTTC
TRBJ1-1	TRBV5-1	.	TRBD1	CATKPLLQGVTEAFF	TGCGCCACCAAGCCCCTTTTGCAGGGGGTGACTGAAGCTTTCTTT